This T cell receptor beta chain was identified during a study of T-cell memory formation after mild COVID-19. Study results and caveats: Among CD4+ contracting clones, most were CM and EM, and CD8+ ones EMRA.

Libraries for TCRalpha and TCRbeta carried sample barcodes and unique molecular identifiers via 5'RACE. TCRdb processed the 5' RACE reads anew with MiXCR; each CDR3 protein has one entry. Among about 16,000 distinct CDR3 sequences listed, 23% were seen once. As concerns this clonotype: Its antigen is still unknown. The CDR3 ends on some other residue instead of the conserved phenylalanine or tryptophan, so this is likely a read error. It is unclear where the CDR3 begins or ends on the DNA, so no DNA is shown, and the CDR3 is as TCRdb lists it.

From germline, CDR1 is SGHVS and CDR2 FNYEAQ. The CDR3 is 12 amino acids long, termini counted. The genes are TRBV7-6 and TRBJ2-1; the table's D call TRBD1 went unverified against the DNA. The receptor comes from a man aged 18 to 30 who had mild COVID-19 (a few samples of this study predate the infection). Cell type and time point are not known. The material sequenced was PBMCs or a T cell subset sorted from them (not recorded which). The CDR3 here is CASSDPGTGLQV.